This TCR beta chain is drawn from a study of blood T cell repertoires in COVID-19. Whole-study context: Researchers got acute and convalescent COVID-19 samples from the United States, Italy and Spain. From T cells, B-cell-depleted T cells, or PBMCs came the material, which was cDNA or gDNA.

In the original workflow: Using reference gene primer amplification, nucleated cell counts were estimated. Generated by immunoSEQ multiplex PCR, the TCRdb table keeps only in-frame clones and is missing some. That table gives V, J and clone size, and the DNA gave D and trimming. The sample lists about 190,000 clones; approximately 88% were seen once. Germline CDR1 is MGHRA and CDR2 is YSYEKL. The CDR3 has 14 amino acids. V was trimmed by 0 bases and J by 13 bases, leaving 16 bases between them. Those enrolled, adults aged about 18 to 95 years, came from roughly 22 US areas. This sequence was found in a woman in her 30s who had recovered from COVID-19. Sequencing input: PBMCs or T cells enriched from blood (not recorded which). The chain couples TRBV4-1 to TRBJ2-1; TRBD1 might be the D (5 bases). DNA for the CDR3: TGCGCCAGCAGCCAAGAAGGGGTATTGGTCCCACAGTTCTTC. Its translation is CASSQEGVLVPQFF.